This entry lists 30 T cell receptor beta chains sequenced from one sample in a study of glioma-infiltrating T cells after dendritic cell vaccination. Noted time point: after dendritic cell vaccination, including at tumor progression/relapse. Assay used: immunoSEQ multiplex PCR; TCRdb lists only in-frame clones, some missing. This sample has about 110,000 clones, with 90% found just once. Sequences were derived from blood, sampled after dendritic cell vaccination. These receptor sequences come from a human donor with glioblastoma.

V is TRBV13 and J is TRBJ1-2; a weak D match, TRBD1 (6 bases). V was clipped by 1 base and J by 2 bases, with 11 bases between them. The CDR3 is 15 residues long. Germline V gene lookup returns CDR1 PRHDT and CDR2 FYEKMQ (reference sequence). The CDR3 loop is CASSLETGSNYGYTF. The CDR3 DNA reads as TGTGCCAGCAGCTTAGAGACAGGCAGCAACTATGGCTACACCTTC.

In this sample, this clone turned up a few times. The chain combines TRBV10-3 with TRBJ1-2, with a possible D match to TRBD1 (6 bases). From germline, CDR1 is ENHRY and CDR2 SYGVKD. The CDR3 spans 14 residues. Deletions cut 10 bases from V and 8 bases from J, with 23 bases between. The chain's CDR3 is CATTGSHPRGGYTF. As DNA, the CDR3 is TGTGCCACCACAGGGTCCCACCCCAGAGGGGGCTACACCTTC.

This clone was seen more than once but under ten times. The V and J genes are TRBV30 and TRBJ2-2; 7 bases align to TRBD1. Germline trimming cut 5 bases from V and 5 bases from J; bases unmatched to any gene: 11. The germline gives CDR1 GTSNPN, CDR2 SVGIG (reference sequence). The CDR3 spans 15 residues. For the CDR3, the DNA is TGTGCCTGGCACCCAGGGGGAACTCAAACCGGGGAGCTGTTTTTT. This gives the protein CAWHPGGTQTGELFF.

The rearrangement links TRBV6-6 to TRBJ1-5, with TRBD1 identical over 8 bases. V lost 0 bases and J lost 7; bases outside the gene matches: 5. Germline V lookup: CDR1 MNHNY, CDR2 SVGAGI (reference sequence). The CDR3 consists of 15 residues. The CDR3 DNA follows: TGTGCCAGCAGTTACTCGGACAGGGCAAGGCAGCCCCAGCATTTT. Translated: CASSYSDRARQPQHF.

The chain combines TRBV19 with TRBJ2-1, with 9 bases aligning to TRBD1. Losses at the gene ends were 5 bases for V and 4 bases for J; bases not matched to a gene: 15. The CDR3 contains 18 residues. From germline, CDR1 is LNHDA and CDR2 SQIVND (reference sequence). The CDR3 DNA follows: TGTGCCAGTAGTCCCTCTCCCTGGACAGGGGTGATTTACAATGAGCAGTTCTTC. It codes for CASSPSPWTGVIYNEQFF.

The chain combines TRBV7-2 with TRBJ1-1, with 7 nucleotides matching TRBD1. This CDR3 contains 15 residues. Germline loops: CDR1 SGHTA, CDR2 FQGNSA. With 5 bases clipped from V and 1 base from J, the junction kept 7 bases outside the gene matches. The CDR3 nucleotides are TGTGCCAGCAGCCCTACCGGGACAGAGAACACTGAAGCTTTCTTT. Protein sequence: CASSPTGTENTEAFF.

The CDR3 DNA reads TGTGCCAGCAGCTTGGCGGGGACAGGGACCTACGAGCAGTACTTC. This encodes CASSLAGTGTYEQYF. The chain links TRBV5-4 to TRBJ2-7, with 9 nucleotides matching TRBD1. The CDR3 has 15 residues. Germline V CDR1 and CDR2: SGHNT, YYREEE (reference sequence). The V gene end was trimmed by 0 bases and the J gene end by 2 bases; junction bases not matched to a gene: 3.

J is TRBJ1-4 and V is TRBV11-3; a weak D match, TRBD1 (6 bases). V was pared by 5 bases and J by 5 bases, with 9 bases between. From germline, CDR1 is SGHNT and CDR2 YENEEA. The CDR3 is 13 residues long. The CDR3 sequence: CASSPRGNEKLFF. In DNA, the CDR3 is TGTGCCAGCAGCCCCAGGGGAAATGAAAAACTGTTTTTT.

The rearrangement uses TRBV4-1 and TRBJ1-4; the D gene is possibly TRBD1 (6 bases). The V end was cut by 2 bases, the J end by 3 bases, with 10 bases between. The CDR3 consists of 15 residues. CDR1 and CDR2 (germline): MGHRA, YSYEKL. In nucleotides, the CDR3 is TGCGCCAGCAGCCAAACAGGGTCTCCTAATGAAAAACTGTTTTTT. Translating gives CASSQTGSPNEKLFF.

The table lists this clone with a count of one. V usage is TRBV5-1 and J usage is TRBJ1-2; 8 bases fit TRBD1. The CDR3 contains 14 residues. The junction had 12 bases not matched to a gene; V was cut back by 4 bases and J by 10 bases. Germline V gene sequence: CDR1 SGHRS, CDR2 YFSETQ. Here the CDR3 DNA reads TGCGCCAGCAGCGAGGACAGGGCAAATACATTCTACACCTTC. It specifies CASSEDRANTFYTF.

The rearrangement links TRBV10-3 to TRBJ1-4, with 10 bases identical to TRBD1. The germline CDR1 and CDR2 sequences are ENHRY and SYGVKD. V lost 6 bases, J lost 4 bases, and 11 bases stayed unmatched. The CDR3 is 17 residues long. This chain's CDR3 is CAISTGQGVEFNEKLFF. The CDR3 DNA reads TGTGCCATCAGCACCGGACAGGGGGTGGAATTTAATGAAAAACTGTTTTTT.

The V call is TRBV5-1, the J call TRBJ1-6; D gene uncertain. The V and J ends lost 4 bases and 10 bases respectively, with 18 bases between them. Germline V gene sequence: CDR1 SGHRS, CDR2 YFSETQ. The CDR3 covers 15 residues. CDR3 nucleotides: TGCGCCAGCAGCCCGGTGAGTCCTTATGAATCACCCCTCCACTTT. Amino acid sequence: CASSPVSPYESPLHF.

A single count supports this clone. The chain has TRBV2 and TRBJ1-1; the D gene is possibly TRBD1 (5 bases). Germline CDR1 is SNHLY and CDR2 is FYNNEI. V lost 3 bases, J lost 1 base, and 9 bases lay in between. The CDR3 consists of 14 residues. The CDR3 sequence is CASSDRTSNTEAFF. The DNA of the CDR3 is TGTGCCAGCAGTGATCGGACATCGAACACTGAAGCTTTCTTT.

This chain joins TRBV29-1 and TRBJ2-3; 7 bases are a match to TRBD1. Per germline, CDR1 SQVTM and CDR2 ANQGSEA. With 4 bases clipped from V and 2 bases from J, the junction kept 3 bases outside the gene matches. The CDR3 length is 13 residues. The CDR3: CSVGTGATDTQYF. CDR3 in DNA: TGCAGCGTTGGGACAGGAGCCACAGATACGCAGTATTTT.

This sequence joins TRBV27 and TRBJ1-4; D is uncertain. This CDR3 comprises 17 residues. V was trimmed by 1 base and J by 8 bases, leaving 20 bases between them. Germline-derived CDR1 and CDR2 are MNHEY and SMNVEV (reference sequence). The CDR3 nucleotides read TGTGCCAGCAGTTTATTGGGCTCGGTACAGAACTTAGAAAAACTGTTTTTT. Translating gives CASSLLGSVQNLEKLFF.

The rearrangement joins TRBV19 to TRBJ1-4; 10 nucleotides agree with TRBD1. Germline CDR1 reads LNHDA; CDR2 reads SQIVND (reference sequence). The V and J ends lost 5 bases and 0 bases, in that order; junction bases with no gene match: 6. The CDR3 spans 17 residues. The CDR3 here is CASSLGQGVPTNEKLFF. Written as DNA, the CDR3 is TGTGCCAGTAGTCTTGGACAGGGGGTCCCAACTAATGAAAAACTGTTTTTT.

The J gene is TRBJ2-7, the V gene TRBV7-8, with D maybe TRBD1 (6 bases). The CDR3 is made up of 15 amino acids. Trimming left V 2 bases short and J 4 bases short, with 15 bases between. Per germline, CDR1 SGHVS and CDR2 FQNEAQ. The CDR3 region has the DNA TGTGCCAGCAGCTTAACAGCAGGGGATGTGTACGAGCAGTACTTC. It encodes CASSLTAGDVYEQYF. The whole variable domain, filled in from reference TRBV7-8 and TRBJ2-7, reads GAGVSQSPRYKVAKRGQDVALRCDPISGHVSLFWYQQALGQGPEFLTYFQNEAQLDKSGLPSDRFFAERPEGSVSTLKIQRTQQEDSAVYLCASSLTAGDVYEQYFGPGTRLTVT.

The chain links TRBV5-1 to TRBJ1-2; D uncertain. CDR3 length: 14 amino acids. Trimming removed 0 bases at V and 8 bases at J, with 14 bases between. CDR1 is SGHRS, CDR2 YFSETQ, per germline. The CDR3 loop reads CASSLVVRGEGYTF. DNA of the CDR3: TGCGCCAGCAGCTTGGTGGTCCGGGGAGAGGGCTACACCTTC.

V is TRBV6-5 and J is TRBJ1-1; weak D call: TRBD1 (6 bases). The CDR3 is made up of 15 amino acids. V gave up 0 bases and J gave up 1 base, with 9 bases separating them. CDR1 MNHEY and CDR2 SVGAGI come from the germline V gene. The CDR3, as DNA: TGTGCCAGCAGTTACTCAGGGGGAACGAACACTGAAGCTTTCTTT. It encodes CASSYSGGTNTEAFF.

The CDR3 region is CATAIQGEAFF. The CDR3 DNA reads as TGTGCCACCGCAATCCAGGGGGAAGCTTTCTTT. The genes are TRBV6-1 and TRBJ1-1; tentative D call: TRBD1 (6 bases). V lost 10 bases to trimming and J lost 8 bases, with 14 bases between them. Germline V gene lookup returns CDR1 MNHNS and CDR2 SASEGT. The CDR3 sequence is 11 residues long.

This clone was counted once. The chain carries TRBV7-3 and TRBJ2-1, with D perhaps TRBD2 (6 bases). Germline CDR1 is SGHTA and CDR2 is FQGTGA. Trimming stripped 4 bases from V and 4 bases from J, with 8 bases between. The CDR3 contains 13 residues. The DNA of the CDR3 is TGTGCCAGCAGCTCGGGACTGTACAATGAGCAGTTCTTC. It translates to CASSSGLYNEQFF.

CDR3 nucleotide sequence: TGCGCCAGCAGCTCCGGGACAGACTACAATGAGCAGTTCTTC. Its translation is CASSSGTDYNEQFF. The gene calls are TRBV5-1 and TRBJ2-1; 7 nucleotides match TRBD1. The CDR3 is 14 residues long. Germline assignment: CDR1 SGHRS and CDR2 YFSETQ. The trim removed 3 bases at V and 3 bases at J, leaving 3 bases unmatched.

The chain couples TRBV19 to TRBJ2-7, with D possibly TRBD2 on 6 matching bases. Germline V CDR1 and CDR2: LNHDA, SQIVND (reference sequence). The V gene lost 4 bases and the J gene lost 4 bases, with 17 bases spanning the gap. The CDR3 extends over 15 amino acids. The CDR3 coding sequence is TGTGCCAGTAGTAGGGGGGACTCCCCCCCGTACGAGCAGTACTTC. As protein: CASSRGDSPPYEQYF.

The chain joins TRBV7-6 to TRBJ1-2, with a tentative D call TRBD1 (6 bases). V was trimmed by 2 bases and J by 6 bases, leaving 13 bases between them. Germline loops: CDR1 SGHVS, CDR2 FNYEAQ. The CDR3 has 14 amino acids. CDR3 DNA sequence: TGTGCCAGCAGCTTAAGGGGGGGGGCGCATGGCTACACCTTC. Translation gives CASSLRGGAHGYTF.

CDR3 region: CASSLNRRPRGRVPDTQYF. The CDR3 coding sequence is TGTGCCAGCAGTCTAAATAGACGTCCAAGAGGCAGGGTCCCAGATACGCAGTATTTT. The chain uses TRBV28 and TRBJ2-3; maybe TRBD1 (5 bases). CDR1 and CDR2 (germline): MDHEN, SYDVKM. CDR3 length equals 19 residues. V was clipped by 5 bases and J by 4 bases, with 28 bases between them. The whole variable domain, remainder taken from reference TRBV28 and TRBJ2-3, is DVKVTQSSRYLVKRTGEKVFLECVQDMDHENMFWYRQDPGLGLRLIYFSYDVKMKEKGDIPEGYSVSREKKERFSLILESASTNQTSMYLCASSLNRRPRGRVPDTQYFGPGTRLTVL.

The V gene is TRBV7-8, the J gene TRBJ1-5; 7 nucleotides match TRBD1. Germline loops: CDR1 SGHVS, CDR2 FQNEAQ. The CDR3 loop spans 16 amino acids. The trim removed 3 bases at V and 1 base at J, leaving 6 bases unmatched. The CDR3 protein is CASSLVTGVSNQPQHF. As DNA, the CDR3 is TGTGCCAGCAGCTTGGTTACAGGGGTCAGCAATCAGCCCCAGCATTTT. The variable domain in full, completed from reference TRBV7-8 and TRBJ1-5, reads GAGVSQSPRYKVAKRGQDVALRCDPISGHVSLFWYQQALGQGPEFLTYFQNEAQLDKSGLPSDRFFAERPEGSVSTLKIQRTQQEDSAVYLCASSLVTGVSNQPQHFGDGTRLSIL.

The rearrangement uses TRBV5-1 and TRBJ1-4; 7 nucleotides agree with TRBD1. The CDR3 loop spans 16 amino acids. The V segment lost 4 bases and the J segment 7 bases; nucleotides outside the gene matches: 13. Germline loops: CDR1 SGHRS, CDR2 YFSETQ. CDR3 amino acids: CASSPLAGTESEKLFF. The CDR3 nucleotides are TGCGCCAGCAGCCCCCTAGCCGGGACAGAAAGTGAAAAACTGTTTTTT.

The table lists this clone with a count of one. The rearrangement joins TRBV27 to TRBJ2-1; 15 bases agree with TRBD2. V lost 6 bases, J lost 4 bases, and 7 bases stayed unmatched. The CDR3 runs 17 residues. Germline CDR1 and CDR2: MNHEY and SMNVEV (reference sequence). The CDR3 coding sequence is TGTGCCAGCAGGGCGGGACTAGCGGGGGGCCTGTACAATGAGCAGTTCTTC. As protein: CASRAGLAGGLYNEQFF.

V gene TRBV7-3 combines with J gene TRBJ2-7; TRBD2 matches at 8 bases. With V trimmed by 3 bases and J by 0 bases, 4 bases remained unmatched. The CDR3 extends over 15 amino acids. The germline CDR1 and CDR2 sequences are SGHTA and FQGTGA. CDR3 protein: CASSLTSVSSYEQYF. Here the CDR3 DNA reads TGTGCCAGCAGCTTGACTAGCGTAAGCTCCTACGAGCAGTACTTC.

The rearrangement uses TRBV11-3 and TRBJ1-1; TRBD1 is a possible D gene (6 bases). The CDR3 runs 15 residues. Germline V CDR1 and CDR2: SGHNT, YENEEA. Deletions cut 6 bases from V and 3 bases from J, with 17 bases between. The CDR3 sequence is CASRGGSLRDTEAFF. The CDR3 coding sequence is TGTGCCAGCAGAGGGGGAAGCCTGAGGGACACTGAAGCTTTCTTT.